The 15 T cell receptor beta chains in this list originate from one sample, sequenced in a study of control samples from healthy donors and cancer patients. Here immunoSEQ multiplex PCR was the method, and the copy in TCRdb shows in-frame clones only, minus some. The sample lists 150,000 to 200,000 clones, around 93% occurring once. Sequencing was done on a sample of blood. The receptors stem from a woman aged 55-69 years in good health.

V is TRBV5-1 and J is TRBJ1-4; the D gene is possibly TRBD1 (5 bases). Looked up from germline, CDR1 is SGHRS and CDR2 is YFSETQ. The CDR3 sequence is 14 residues long. Trimming took off 4 bases at V and 5 bases at J, with 12 bases between the two ends. The CDR3 region has the DNA TGCGCCAGCAGCCAGGGACGGGAAAATGAAAAACTGTTTTTT. It yields the protein CASSQGRENEKLFF.

The genes are TRBV7-2 and TRBJ1-3; D unclear. Germline CDR1 is SGHTA and CDR2 is FQGNSA. The V end was cut by 3 bases, the J end by 4 bases, with 10 bases between. The CDR3 consists of 14 residues. The CDR3 coding sequence is TGTGCCAGCAGCTTCTCCGCGAGAGGAAACACCATATATTTT. It translates to CASSFSARGNTIYF.

This clone was observed a single time. CDR3 sequence: CASSLEYDRSRSYGYTF. CDR3 nucleotides: TGCGCCAGCAGCTTGGAATACGACAGATCTCGTAGCTATGGCTACACCTTC. The chain joins TRBV5-1 to TRBJ1-2; the D gene is possibly TRBD1 (5 bases). Germline CDR1 is SGHRS and CDR2 is YFSETQ. This CDR3 has 17 residues. V dropped 0 bases and J dropped 4 bases, with 19 bases sitting between them.

V gene TRBV6-4 combines with J gene TRBJ1-1; TRBD1 matches at 7 bases. The J segment lost 4 bases and the V segment lost 5 bases, leaving 4 bases of the junction unmatched. CDR1 is MRHNA, CDR2 SNTAGT, per germline. The CDR3 sequence is 13 residues long. As DNA, the CDR3 is TGTGCCAGCAGTCAGGGGGGGGTCACTGAAGCTTTCTTT. Translated: CASSQGGVTEAFF.

The sample holds a few counts of this clone. This chain links TRBV29-1 with TRBJ1-2; D may be TRBD1 (6 bases). Per germline, CDR1 SQVTM and CDR2 ANQGSEA. Trimming removed 1 base at V and 4 bases at J, with 10 bases between. The CDR3 is 13 residues long. This CDR3 reads CSVEAGGLYGYTF. CDR3 DNA: TGCAGCGTTGAAGCGGGGGGCCTCTATGGCTACACCTTC.

The chain uses TRBV3-1 (or the pseudogene TRBV3-2) and TRBJ2-2; D possibly corresponds to TRBD2 (5 bases). The CDR3 is 14 residues long. Trimming removed 4 bases from V and 5 bases from J, with 11 bases in between. Germline CDR1 is LGHDT and CDR2 is YNNKEL (reference sequence). CDR3: CASSPRDITGELFF. Written as DNA, the CDR3 is TGTGCCAGCAGCCCCCGGGATATAACCGGGGAGCTGTTTTTT.

This chain uses TRBV6-5 with TRBJ1-5; 8 bases line up with TRBD1. The CDR3 is 15 residues long. The germline gives CDR1 MNHEY, CDR2 SVGAGI. With 6 bases clipped from V and 0 bases from J, the junction kept 4 bases outside the gene matches. CDR3 sequence: CASSRDRHSNQPQHF. CDR3 nucleotide sequence: TGTGCCAGCAGCCGGGACAGGCATAGCAATCAGCCCCAGCATTTT.

The chain joins TRBV5-1 to TRBJ2-3, with TRBD1 matching over 7 bases. CDR3 length equals 16 residues. Germline CDR1 SGHRS, CDR2 YFSETQ. V lost 4 bases and J lost 0; bases outside the gene matches: 8. Here the CDR3 DNA reads TGCGCCAGCAGCCCACCGGGACAGACAAGCACAGATACGCAGTATTTT. It encodes CASSPPGQTSTDTQYF.

The CDR3 DNA sequence: TGCAGTGCTAGCGCGGGGTTTGAGCAGTTCTTC. As protein: CSASAGFEQFF. This rearrangement joins TRBV20-1 to TRBJ2-1; a possible D gene is TRBD2 (6 bases). V was pared by 3 bases and J by 9 bases, with 9 bases between. The CDR3 runs 11 residues. Germline loops: CDR1 DFQATT, CDR2 SNEGSKA (reference sequence).

The V gene is TRBV5-1, the J gene TRBJ2-1; the match to TRBD2 covers 8 bases. The germline gives CDR1 SGHRS, CDR2 YFSETQ. The trim removed 9 bases at V and 4 bases at J, leaving 12 bases unmatched. CDR3 length: 15 amino acids. The CDR3: CATRPGLEFYNEQFF. The CDR3 bases are TGCGCCACGCGGCCGGGACTAGAATTTTACAATGAGCAGTTCTTC.

V is TRBV9 and J is TRBJ2-5; 11 positions agree with TRBD2. The CDR3 has 18 residues. Germline V lookup: CDR1 SGDLS, CDR2 YYNGEE. After removal of 0 bases from V and 2 bases from J, the junction contained 9 bases not matched to a gene. In nucleotides, the CDR3 is TGTGCCAGCAGCGTAGGGGTGCTAGCGGGGGGAACTCAAGAGACCCAGTACTTC. Translation gives CASSVGVLAGGTQETQYF. The whole variable domain, filled in from reference TRBV9 and TRBJ2-5, reads DSGVTQTPKHLITATGQRVTLRCSPRSGDLSVYWYQQSLDQGLQFLIQYYNGEERAKGNILERFSAQQFPDLHSELNLSSLELGDSALYFCASSVGVLAGGTQETQYFGPGTRLLVL.

This clone appeared many times. The chain combines TRBV5-6 with TRBJ2-7; D uncertain. The germline gives CDR1 SGHDT, CDR2 YYEEEE. The CDR3 has 13 amino acids. With 4 bases removed from V and 4 bases from J, the gap between germline ends came to 12 bases. CDR3 DNA sequence: TGTGCCAGCAGCGTGGGTGACTCGTACGAGCAGTACTTC. It specifies CASSVGDSYEQYF.

This rearrangement joins TRBV9 to TRBJ2-3; D is possibly TRBD2 (5 bases). CDR1 SGDLS and CDR2 YYNGEE come from the germline V gene. V was cut by 2 bases and J by 2 bases, with 18 bases left in between. The CDR3 runs to 17 residues. CDR3 in amino acids: CASSVSTPGWPTDTQYF. The CDR3 DNA follows: TGTGCCAGCAGCGTTTCCACACCGGGATGGCCCACAGATACGCAGTATTTT.

With regard to this clone: The same CDR3 arises from other DNA sequences in this sample as well. The CDR3 DNA sequence: TGTGCCAGCTCACCATTAGACAGTAACTATGGCTACACCTTC. Translating it yields CASSPLDSNYGYTF. The chain joins TRBV18 to TRBJ1-2; a possible D gene is TRBD1 (5 bases). CDR1 KGHSH and CDR2 LQKENI come from the germline V gene. The CDR3 extends over 14 amino acids. V was shortened by 2 bases and J by 1 base, with 8 bases between the two germline ends.

This clone was observed a few times. Different DNA sequences within this sample yield the same CDR3. The J gene is TRBJ1-2, the V gene TRBV5-4; perhaps TRBD1 as D (6 bases). The CDR3 contains 13 residues. Germline V CDR1 and CDR2: SGHNT, YYREEE (reference sequence). V dropped 5 bases and J dropped 7 bases, with 15 bases sitting between them. The CDR3 loop is CASSLTGISGYTF. In DNA form, the CDR3 reads TGTGCCAGCAGTCTTACAGGGATCAGTGGCTACACCTTC. Based on the CDR3 plus reference TRBV5-4 and TRBJ1-2, the full variable domain is ETGVTQSPTHLIKTRGQQVTLRCSSQSGHNTVSWYQQALGQGPQFIFQYYREEENGRGNFPPRFSGLQFPNYSSELNVNALELDDSALYLCASSLTGISGYTFGSGTRLTVV.